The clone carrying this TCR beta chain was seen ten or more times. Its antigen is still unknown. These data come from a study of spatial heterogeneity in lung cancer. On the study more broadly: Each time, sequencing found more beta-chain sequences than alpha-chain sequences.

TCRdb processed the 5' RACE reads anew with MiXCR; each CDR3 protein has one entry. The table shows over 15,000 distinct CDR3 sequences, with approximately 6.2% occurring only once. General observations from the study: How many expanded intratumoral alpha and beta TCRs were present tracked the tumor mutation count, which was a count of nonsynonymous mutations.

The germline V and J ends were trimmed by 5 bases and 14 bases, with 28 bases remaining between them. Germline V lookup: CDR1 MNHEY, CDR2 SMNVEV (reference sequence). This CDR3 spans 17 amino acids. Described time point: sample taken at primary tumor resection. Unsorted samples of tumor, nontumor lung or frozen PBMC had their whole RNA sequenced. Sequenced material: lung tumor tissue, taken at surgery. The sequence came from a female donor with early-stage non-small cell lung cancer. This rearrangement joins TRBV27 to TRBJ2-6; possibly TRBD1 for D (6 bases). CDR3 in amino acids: CASSARQDYNPPSFLTF. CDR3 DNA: TGTGCCAGCAGTGCCAGACAGGATTATAATCCTCCCAGTTTCCTGACTTTC.